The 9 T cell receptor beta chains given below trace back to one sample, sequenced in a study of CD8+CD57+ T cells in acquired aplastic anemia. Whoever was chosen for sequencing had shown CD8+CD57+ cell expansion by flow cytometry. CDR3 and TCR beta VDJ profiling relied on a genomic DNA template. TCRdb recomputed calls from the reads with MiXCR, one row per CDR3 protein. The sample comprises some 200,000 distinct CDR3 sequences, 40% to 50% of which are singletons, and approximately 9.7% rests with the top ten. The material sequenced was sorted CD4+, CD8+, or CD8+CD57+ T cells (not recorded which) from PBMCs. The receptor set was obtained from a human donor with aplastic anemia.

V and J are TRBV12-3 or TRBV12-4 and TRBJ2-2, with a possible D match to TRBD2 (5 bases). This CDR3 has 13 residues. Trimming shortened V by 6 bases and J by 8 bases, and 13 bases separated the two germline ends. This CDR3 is CASSPNAGGELFF. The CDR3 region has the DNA TGTGCCAGCAGCCCTAATGCGGGTGGGGAGCTGTTTTTT.

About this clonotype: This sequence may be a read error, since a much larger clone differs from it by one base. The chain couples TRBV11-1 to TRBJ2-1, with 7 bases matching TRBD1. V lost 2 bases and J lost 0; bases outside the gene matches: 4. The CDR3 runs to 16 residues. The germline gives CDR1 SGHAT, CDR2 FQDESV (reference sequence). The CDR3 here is CASSLCRGSSYNEQFF. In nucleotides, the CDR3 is TGTGCCAGCAGCTTATGCAGGGGGAGCTCCTACAATGAGCAGTTCTTC.

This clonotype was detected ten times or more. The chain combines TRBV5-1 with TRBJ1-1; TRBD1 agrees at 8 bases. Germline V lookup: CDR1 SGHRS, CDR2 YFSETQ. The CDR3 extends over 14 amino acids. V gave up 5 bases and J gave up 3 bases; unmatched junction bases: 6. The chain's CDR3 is CASRDTGGDTEAFF. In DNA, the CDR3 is TGCGCCAGCAGAGATACAGGGGGGGACACTGAAGCTTTCTTT.

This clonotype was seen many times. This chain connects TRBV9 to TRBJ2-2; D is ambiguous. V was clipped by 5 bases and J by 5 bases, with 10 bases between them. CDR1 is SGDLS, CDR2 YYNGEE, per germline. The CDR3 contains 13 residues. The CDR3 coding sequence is TGTGCCAGCAGAGGGCAGAGGACCGGGGAGCTGTTTTTT. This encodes CASRGQRTGELFF.

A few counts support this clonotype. The CDR3 region has the DNA TGTGCCAGCAGCTTCCCAGATCTTAGTACGGGGGGTAATGAAAAACTGTTTTTT. Protein product: CASSFPDLSTGGNEKLFF. The chain links TRBV11-2 to TRBJ1-4, with a tentative D call TRBD1 (5 bases). V shed 3 bases and J shed 4 bases, with 21 bases lying between them. Germline V CDR1 and CDR2: SGHAT, FQNNGV. The CDR3 runs to 18 residues.

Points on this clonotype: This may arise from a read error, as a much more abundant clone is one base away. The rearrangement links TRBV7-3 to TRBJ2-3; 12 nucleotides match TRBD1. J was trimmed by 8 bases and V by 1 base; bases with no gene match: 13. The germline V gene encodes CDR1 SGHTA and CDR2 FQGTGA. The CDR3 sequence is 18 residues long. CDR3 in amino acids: CASSLRGQGASAVGTQYF. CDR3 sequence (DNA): TGTGCCAGCAGCTTAAGGGGACAGGGGGCTTCCGCAGTGGGTACGCAGTATTTT.

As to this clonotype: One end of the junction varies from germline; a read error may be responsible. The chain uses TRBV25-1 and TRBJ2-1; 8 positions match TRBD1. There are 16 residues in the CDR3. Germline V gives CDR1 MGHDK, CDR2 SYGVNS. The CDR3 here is CATSRVSGGGYNGQFF. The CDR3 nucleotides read TGTGCCACCAGCAGAGTTTCAGGGGGCGGCTACAATGGGCAGTTCTTC.

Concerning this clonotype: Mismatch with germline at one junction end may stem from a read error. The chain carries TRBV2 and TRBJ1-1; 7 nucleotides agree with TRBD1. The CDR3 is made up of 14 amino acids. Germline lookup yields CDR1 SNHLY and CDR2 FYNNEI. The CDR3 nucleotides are TGTGTCAGCAGTGAAGACAGGGCTAATGCTGAAGCTTTCTTT. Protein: CVSSEDRANAEAFF.

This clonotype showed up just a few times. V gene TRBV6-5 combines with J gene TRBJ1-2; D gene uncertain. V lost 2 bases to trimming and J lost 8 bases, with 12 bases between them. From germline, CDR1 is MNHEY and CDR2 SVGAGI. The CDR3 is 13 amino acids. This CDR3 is CASSYGRGVGYTF. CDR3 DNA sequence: TGTGCCAGCAGTTACGGCAGAGGTGTAGGCTACACCTTC.